This is a list of T cell receptor beta chains from one sample in a study of T cell changes during pregnancy in multiple sclerosis. The method was immunoSEQ multiplex PCR; TCRdb's version includes in-frame clones alone and lacks a portion of them. This table has 35,000 to 55,000 clones, around 89% appearing once. The specimen comprised CD8+ T cells from peripheral blood mononuclear cells, sampled after pregnancy. These receptors all stem from a female donor in good health, enrolled as a control in a pregnancy study. CDR3s include the opening cysteine and the closing phenylalanine or tryptophan. A D gene is named only where the DNA matches it firmly.

CDR3 | DNA | D | J | V | length
CASSSDSRNEQFF | TGTGCCAGCAGTTCCGACAGTCGAAATGAGCAGTTCTTC | . | TRBJ2-1 | TRBV27 | 13
CASSGDRGIQETQYF | TGTGCCAGCAGCGGGGACAGGGGAATTCAAGAGACCCAGTACTTC | TRBD1 | TRBJ2-5 | TRBV28 | 15
CASSPEGQQANYGYTF | TGTGCCAGCAGCCCCGAGGGACAGCAAGCTAACTATGGCTACACCTTC | TRBD1 | TRBJ1-2 | TRBV7-2 | 16
CASSQPHRELYNSPLHF | TGTGCCAGCAGCCAGCCCCACCGGGAGCTCTATAATTCACCCCTCCACTTT | . | TRBJ1-6 | TRBV11-2 | 17
CASSQDQEGRFTGELFF | TGCGCCAGCAGCCAAGATCAGGAGGGGCGGTTCACCGGGGAGCTGTTTTTT | . | TRBJ2-2 | TRBV4-3 | 17
CASRTNRVANYGYTF | TGTGCCAGCAGAACAAACAGGGTCGCTAACTATGGCTACACCTTC | . | TRBJ1-2 | TRBV27 | 15
CATSRGPSSYNEQFF | TGTGCCACCAGCAGAGGTCCGAGCTCCTACAATGAGCAGTTCTTC | . | TRBJ2-1 | TRBV15 | 15
CASSQRQGVRETQYF | TGCGCCAGCAGCCAAAGACAGGGGGTAAGGGAGACCCAGTACTTC | TRBD1 | TRBJ2-5 | TRBV4-3 | 15
CASSQVQYAGEKLFF | TGCGCCAGCAGCCAAGTCCAATACGCCGGGGAAAAACTGTTTTTT | . | TRBJ1-4 | TRBV4-3 | 15
CASSGGTTYEQYF | TGTGCCAGCAGCGGCGGGACTACCTACGAGCAGTACTTC | TRBD2 | TRBJ2-7 | TRBV5-4 | 13